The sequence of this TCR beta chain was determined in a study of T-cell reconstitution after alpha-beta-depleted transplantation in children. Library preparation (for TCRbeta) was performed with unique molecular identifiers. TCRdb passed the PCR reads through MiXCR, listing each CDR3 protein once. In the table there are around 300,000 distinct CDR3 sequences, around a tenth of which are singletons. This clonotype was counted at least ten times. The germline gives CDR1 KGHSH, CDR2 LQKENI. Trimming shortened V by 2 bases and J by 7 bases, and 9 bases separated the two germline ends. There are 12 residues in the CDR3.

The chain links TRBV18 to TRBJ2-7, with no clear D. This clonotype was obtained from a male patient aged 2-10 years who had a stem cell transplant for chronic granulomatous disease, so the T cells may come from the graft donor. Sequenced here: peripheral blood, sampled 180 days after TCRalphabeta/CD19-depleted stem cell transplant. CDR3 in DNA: TGTGCCAGCTCACCAAATACGGTGGAGCAGTACTTC. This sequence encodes CASSPNTVEQYF.